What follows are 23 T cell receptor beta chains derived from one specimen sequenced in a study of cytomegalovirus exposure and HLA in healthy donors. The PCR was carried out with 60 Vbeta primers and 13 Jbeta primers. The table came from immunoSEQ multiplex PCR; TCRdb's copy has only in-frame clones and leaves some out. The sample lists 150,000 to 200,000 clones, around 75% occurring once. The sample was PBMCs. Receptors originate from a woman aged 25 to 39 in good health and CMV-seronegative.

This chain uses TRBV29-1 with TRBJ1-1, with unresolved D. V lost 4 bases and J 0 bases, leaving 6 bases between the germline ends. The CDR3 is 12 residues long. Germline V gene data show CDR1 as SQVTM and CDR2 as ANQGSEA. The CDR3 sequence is CSVGHLNTEAFF. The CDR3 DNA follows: TGCAGCGTTGGGCATTTGAACACTGAAGCTTTCTTT. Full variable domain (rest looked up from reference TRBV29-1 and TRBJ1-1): SAVISQKPSRDICQRGTSLTIQCQVDSQVTMMFWYRQQPGQSLTLIATANQGSEATYESGFVIDKFPISRPNLTFSTLTVSNMSPEDSSIYLCSVGHLNTEAFFGQGTRLTVV.

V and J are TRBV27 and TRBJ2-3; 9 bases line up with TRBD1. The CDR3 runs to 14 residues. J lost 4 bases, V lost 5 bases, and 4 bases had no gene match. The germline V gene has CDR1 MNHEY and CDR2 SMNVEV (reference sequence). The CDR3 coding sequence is TGTGCCAGCAGTCGGGGGACAGGGCCAGATACGCAGTATTTT. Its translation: CASSRGTGPDTQYF.

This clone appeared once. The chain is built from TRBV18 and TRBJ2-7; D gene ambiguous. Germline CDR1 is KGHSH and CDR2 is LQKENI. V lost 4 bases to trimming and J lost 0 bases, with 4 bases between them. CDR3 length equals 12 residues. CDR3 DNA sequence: TGTGCCAGCTCACAGAGCTCCTACGAGCAGTACTTC. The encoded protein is CASSQSSYEQYF.

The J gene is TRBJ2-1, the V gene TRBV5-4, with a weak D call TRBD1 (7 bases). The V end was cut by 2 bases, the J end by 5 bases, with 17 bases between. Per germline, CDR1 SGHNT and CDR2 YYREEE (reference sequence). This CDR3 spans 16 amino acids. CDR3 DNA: TGTGCCAGCAGCTTTTCGCCGGGCAGGGGGGACAATGAGCAGTTCTTC. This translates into CASSFSPGRGDNEQFF.

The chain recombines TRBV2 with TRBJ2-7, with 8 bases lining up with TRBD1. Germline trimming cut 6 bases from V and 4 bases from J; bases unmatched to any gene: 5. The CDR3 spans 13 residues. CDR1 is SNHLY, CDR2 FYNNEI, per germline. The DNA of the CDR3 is TGTGCCAGCAGCAGACAGGGGAAGTACGAGCAGTACTTC. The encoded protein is CASSRQGKYEQYF.

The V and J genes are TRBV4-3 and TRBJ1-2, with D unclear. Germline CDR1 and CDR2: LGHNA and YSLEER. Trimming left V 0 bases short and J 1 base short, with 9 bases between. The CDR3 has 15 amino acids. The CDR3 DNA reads TGCGCCAGCAGCCAAGAACCGGGTCTTAACTATGGCTACACCTTC. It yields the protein CASSQEPGLNYGYTF.

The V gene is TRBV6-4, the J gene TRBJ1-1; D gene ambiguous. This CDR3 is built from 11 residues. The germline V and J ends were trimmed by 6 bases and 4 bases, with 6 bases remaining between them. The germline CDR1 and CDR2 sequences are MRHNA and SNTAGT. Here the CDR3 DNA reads TGTGCCAGCAGGGTCGGCACTGAAGCTTTCTTT. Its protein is CASRVGTEAFF.

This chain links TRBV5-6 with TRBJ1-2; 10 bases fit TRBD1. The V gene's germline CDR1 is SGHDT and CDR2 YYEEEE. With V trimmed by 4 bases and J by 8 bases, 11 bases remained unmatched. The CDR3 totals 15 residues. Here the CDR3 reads CASSLGGQGRFGYTF. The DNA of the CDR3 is TGTGCCAGCAGCCTTGGGGGACAGGGGAGGTTCGGCTACACCTTC.

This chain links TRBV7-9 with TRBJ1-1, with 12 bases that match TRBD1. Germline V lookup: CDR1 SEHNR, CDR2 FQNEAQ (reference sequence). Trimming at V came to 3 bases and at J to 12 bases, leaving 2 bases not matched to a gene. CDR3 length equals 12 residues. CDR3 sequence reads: CASSLGTGGSFF. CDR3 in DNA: TGTGCCAGCAGCTTGGGGACAGGGGGCTCTTTCTTT.

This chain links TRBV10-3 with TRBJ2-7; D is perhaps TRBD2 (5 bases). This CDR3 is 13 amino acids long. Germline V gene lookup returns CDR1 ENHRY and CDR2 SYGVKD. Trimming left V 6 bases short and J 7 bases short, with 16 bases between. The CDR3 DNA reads TGTGCCATCAGGGCGGATCCTAGAGGGGAGCAGTACTTC. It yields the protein CAIRADPRGEQYF.

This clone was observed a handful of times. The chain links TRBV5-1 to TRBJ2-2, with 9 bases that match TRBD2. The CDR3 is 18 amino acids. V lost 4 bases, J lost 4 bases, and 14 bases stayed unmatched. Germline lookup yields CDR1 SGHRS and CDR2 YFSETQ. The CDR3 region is CASSVALAGISFTGELFF. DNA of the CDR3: TGCGCCAGCAGCGTCGCCCTAGCGGGGATATCGTTCACCGGGGAGCTGTTTTTT.

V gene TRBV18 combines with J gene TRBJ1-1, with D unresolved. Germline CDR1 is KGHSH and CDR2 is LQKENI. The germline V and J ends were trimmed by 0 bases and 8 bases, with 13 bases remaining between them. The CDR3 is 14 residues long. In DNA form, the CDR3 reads TGTGCCAGCTCACCACCATCGGGAATCGGGGAAGCTTTCTTT. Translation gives CASSPPSGIGEAFF.

CDR3 protein: CASSLGQGGAYNEQFF. The CDR3 region has the DNA TGTGCCAGCAGCTTAGGACAGGGAGGTGCCTACAATGAGCAGTTCTTC. The chain carries TRBV7-3 and TRBJ2-1, with TRBD1 identical over 8 bases. Losses at the gene ends were 2 bases for V and 2 bases for J; bases not matched to a gene: 5. From germline, CDR1 is SGHTA and CDR2 FQGTGA. This CDR3 has 16 amino acids.

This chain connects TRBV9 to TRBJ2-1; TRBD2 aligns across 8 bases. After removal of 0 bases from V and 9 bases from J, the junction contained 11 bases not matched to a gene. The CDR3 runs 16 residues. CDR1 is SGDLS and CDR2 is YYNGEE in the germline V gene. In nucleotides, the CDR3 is TGTGCCAGCAGCGTAGAGGGGTTCCACCGGGGGGGTGAGCAGTTCTTC. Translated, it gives CASSVEGFHRGGEQFF.

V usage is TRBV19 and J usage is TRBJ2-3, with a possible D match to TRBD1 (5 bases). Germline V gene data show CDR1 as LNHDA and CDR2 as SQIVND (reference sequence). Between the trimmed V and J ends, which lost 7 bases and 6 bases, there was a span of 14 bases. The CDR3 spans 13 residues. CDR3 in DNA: TGTGCCAGTAATTGGAGAAGGGGCGATACGCAGTATTTT. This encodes CASNWRRGDTQYF.

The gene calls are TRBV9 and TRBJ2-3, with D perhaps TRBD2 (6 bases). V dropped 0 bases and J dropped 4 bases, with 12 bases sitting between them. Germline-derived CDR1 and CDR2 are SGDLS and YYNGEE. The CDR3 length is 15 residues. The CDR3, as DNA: TGTGCCAGCAGCGTAGATGTCAGGGAGGCAGATACGCAGTATTTT. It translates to CASSVDVREADTQYF.

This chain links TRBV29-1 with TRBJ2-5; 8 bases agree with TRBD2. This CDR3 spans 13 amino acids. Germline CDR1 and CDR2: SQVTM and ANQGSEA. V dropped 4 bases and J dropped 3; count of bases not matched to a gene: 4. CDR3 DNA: TGCAGCGTTGTCGGGAGGGGGGAAGAGACCCAGTACTTC. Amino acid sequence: CSVVGRGEETQYF.

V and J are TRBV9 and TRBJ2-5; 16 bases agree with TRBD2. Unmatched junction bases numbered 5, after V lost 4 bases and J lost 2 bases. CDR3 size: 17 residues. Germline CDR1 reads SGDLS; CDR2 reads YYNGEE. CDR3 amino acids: CASSPGLAGGGQETQYF. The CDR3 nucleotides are TGTGCCAGCAGCCCGGGACTAGCGGGAGGGGGGCAAGAGACCCAGTACTTC.

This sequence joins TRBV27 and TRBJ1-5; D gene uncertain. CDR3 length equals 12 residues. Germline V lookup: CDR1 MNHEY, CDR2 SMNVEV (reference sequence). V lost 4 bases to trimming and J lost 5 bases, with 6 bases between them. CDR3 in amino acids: CASSYRDQPQHF. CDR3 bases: TGTGCCAGCAGTTACAGAGATCAGCCCCAGCATTTT.

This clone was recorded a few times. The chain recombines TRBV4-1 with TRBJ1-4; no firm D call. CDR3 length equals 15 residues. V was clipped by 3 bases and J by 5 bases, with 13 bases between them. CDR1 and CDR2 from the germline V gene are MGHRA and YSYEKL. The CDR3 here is CASSHQAPPNEKLFF. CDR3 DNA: TGCGCCAGCAGCCACCAAGCGCCCCCAAATGAAAAACTGTTTTTT.

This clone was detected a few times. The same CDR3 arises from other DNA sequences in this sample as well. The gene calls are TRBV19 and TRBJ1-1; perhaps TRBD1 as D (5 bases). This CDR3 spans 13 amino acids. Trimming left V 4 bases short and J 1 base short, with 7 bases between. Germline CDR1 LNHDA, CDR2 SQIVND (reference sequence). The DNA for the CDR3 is TGTGCCAGTAGTAGGCAGGGGAACACTGAAGCTTTCTTT. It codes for CASSRQGNTEAFF.

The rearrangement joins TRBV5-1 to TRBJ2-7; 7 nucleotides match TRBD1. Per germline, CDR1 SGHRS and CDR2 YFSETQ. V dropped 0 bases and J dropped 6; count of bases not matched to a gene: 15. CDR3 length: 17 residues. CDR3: CASSLDISTGPSGEQYF. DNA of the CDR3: TGCGCCAGCAGCTTGGACATTTCGACAGGGCCCTCGGGCGAGCAGTACTTC.

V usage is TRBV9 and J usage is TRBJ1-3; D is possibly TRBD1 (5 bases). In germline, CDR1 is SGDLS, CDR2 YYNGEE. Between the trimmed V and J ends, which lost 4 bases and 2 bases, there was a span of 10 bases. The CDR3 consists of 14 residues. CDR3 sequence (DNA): TGTGCCAGCAGCCCCTCGGGGGCTGGAAACACCATATATTTT. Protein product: CASSPSGAGNTIYF.